Below are 18 T cell receptor beta chains sequenced from a single sample in a study of blood T cell repertoires in COVID-19. TCRdb keeps only in-frame clones here, not all; method: immunoSEQ multiplex PCR. The sample lists approximately 190,000 clones, approximately 79% occurring once. Sequenced input: peripheral blood. These receptors were obtained from a man aged 25 to 40 with active or convalescent COVID-19.

The rearrangement joins TRBV18 to TRBJ1-5; no firm D call. CDR1 and CDR2 (germline): KGHSH, LQKENI. Trimming removed 4 bases at V and 0 bases at J, with 4 bases between. The CDR3 length is 13 residues. The CDR3 is CASSRSSNQPQHF. CDR3 in DNA: TGTGCCAGCTCACGGAGTAGCAATCAGCCCCAGCATTTT.

J is TRBJ2-7 and V is TRBV21-1; the table assigns TRBD2, which was not confirmed against the DNA. TRBV21-1 is a listed pseudogene. CDR3 length: 15 residues. The CDR3 DNA sequence: TGTGCCAGCAGCAAGTTTAGCGGGAGGGCCTACGAGCAGTACTTC. Amino acid sequence: CASSKFSGRAYEQYF.

This rearrangement joins TRBV12-3 or TRBV12-4 to TRBJ1-5; D might be TRBD1 (5 bases). The CDR3 loop spans 13 amino acids. Trimming removed 5 bases at V and 8 bases at J, with 13 bases between. As DNA, the CDR3 is TGTGCCAGCAGTCCGTCTGAAGGGGAGCCCCAGCATTTT. Its translation: CASSPSEGEPQHF.

This chain uses TRBV24-1 with TRBJ1-4; D not resolved. Trimming removed 8 bases from V and 8 bases from J, with 8 bases in between. The CDR3 is made up of 11 amino acids. Germline V lookup: CDR1 KGHDR, CDR2 SFDVKD. In DNA, the CDR3 is TGTGCCACCATCAGTGAAGAAAAACTGTTTTTT. The encoded protein is CATISEEKLFF.

The rearrangement uses TRBV11-2 and TRBJ1-1, with 8 bases fitting TRBD1. CDR1 is SGHAT, CDR2 FQNNGV, per germline. Germline trimming cut 3 bases from V and 4 bases from J; bases unmatched to any gene: 4. This CDR3 comprises 14 residues. The CDR3 region is CASSFQGAGTEAFF. The CDR3 bases are TGTGCCAGCAGCTTCCAGGGGGCCGGCACTGAAGCTTTCTTT.

J is TRBJ2-1 and V is TRBV2; TRBD1 aligns across 7 bases. This CDR3 spans 15 amino acids. Trimming removed 7 bases from V and 3 bases from J; junction bases left unmatched: 9. CDR1 and CDR2 from the germline V gene are SNHLY and FYNNEI. CDR3 in DNA: TGTGCCAGCAATTTTGACAGGGATATCTACAATGAGCAGTTCTTC. This sequence encodes CASNFDRDIYNEQFF.

This clone has only one observation. CDR3 residues: CASRDTQGPYGYTF. The CDR3 DNA follows: TGTGCCAGCCGGGACACCCAGGGCCCCTATGGCTACACCTTC. The V call is TRBV28, the J call TRBJ1-2; weak D call: TRBD1 (6 bases). CDR1 is MDHEN and CDR2 is SYDVKM in the germline V gene. With 8 bases removed from V and 4 bases from J, the gap between germline ends came to 17 bases. The CDR3 length is 14 residues.

This chain uses TRBV19 with TRBJ2-7; 7 bases map to TRBD1. The CDR3 is 15 residues long. V shed 6 bases, J shed 6 bases, and the junction held 14 bases outside the gene matches. The germline V gene encodes CDR1 LNHDA and CDR2 SQIVND (reference sequence). CDR3 coding DNA: TGTGCCAGTAGAGAGACAGGGACCCTATCGGGCGAGCAGTACTTC. It is translated as CASRETGTLSGEQYF.

The chain couples TRBV5-1 to TRBJ2-5; tentative D call: TRBD2 (5 bases). V lost 3 bases, J lost 7 bases, and 13 bases lay in between. The length of the CDR3 is 13 residues. Germline V gene data show CDR1 as SGHRS and CDR2 as YFSETQ. CDR3 nucleotide sequence: TGCGCCAGCAGCTCGACCGTTCGGGGGACCCAGTACTTC. It specifies CASSSTVRGTQYF.

The chain employs TRBV13 and TRBJ1-1; D uncertain. The V end was cut by 2 bases, the J end by 1 base, with 8 bases between. Germline CDR1 and CDR2: PRHDT and FYEKMQ (reference sequence). The CDR3 spans 14 residues. CDR3 loop: CASSLTVWNTEAFF. In DNA form, the CDR3 reads TGTGCCAGCAGCTTAACGGTTTGGAACACTGAAGCTTTCTTT.

This chain connects TRBV28 to TRBJ1-4, with D possibly TRBD1 on 5 matching bases. V dropped 5 bases and J dropped 0 bases, with 13 bases sitting between them. The CDR3 runs to 16 residues. Germline V gene data show CDR1 as MDHEN and CDR2 as SYDVKM. CDR3 amino acids: CASSPGGLATNEKLFF. CDR3 sequence (DNA): TGTGCCAGCAGTCCGGGGGGATTAGCAACTAATGAAAAACTGTTTTTT.

This chain connects TRBV9 to TRBJ1-1; D perhaps matches TRBD1 (6 bases). The germline V gene has CDR1 SGDLS and CDR2 YYNGEE. The V and J ends lost 2 bases and 4 bases respectively, with 18 bases between them. The length of the CDR3 is 16 residues. The CDR3 nucleotides are TGTGCCAGCAGCGTCGGACACAACAGGGACGGCACTGAAGCTTTCTTT. This translates into CASSVGHNRDGTEAFF.

This clone was found once. The chain joins TRBV27 to TRBJ2-5, with 9 nucleotides matching TRBD1. The V and J ends lost 5 bases and 4 bases, in that order; junction bases with no gene match: 5. Germline-derived CDR1 and CDR2 are MNHEY and SMNVEV (reference sequence). The CDR3 loop spans 14 amino acids. The CDR3 DNA is TGTGCCAGCAGTCCACAGGGGGCCGGAGAGACCCAGTACTTC. This gives the protein CASSPQGAGETQYF.

This chain links TRBV18 with TRBJ1-3; no clear D gene. V lost 3 bases and J lost 0, with 9 bases in between. The germline V gene encodes CDR1 KGHSH and CDR2 LQKENI. This CDR3 contains 15 residues. CDR3 sequence (DNA): TGTGCCAGCTCACCTGGCCGAATCTCTGGAAACACCATATATTTT. Residues: CASSPGRISGNTIYF.

The chain carries TRBV4-3 and TRBJ1-1, with TRBD1 matching 8 bases. Trimming cost V 4 bases and J 5 bases; bases outside gene matches: 12. The CDR3 length is 16 residues. CDR1 LGHNA and CDR2 YSLEER come from the germline V gene. CDR3 amino acids: CASSRSRQGARTEAFF. CDR3 nucleotides: TGCGCCAGCAGCCGGTCACGGCAGGGGGCTAGGACTGAAGCTTTCTTT.

Remarks on this clone: The same CDR3 is also encoded by other DNA sequences in this sample. CDR3 loop: CSVSRLQQTQYF. DNA for the CDR3: TGCAGTGTTTCGAGACTACAACAGACCCAGTACTTC. The rearrangement joins TRBV29-1 to TRBJ2-5; weak D call: TRBD2 (5 bases). Germline CDR1 and CDR2: SQVTM and ANQGSEA. The CDR3 covers 12 residues.

The chain combines TRBV6-4 with TRBJ2-3; 9 bases match TRBD2. The CDR3 sequence is 16 residues long. V dropped 0 bases and J dropped 7; count of bases not matched to a gene: 8. Germline V gene data show CDR1 as MRHNA and CDR2 as SNTAGT. In DNA, the CDR3 is TGTGCCAGCAGTGACTCCTTAGCGGGAGATCTACATACGCAGTATTTT. Translation gives CASSDSLAGDLHTQYF.

The gene calls are TRBV2 and TRBJ2-3; 12 nucleotides match TRBD2. From germline, CDR1 is SNHLY and CDR2 FYNNEI. After removal of 3 bases from V and 4 bases from J, the junction contained 14 bases not matched to a gene. The CDR3 is 19 amino acids. The CDR3 protein is CASSDGRETSGSLADTQYF. CDR3 coding DNA: TGTGCCAGCAGTGACGGGCGGGAGACTAGCGGGAGTTTGGCAGATACGCAGTATTTT.